This T cell receptor beta chain originates from a study of patients with pleural tuberculosis. MiXCR was run by TCRdb on the reads, yielding one entry per CDR3 protein. Of 40,000 to 55,000 distinct CDR3 sequences listed, approximately 7.9% are singletons. CDR3 length equals 16 residues. Trimming at V came to 5 bases and at J to 3 bases, leaving 11 bases not matched to a gene. Germline values: CDR1 PRHDT, CDR2 FYEKMQ (reference sequence). The rearrangement links TRBV13 to TRBJ2-3, with 7 bases fitting TRBD1. The sequence was collected from a human donor with pleural tuberculosis. CDR3 sequence reads: CASSRLPGQKTDTQYF. DNA for the CDR3: TGTGCCAGCAGCCGTCTCCCGGGACAGAAAACAGATACGCAGTATTTT.